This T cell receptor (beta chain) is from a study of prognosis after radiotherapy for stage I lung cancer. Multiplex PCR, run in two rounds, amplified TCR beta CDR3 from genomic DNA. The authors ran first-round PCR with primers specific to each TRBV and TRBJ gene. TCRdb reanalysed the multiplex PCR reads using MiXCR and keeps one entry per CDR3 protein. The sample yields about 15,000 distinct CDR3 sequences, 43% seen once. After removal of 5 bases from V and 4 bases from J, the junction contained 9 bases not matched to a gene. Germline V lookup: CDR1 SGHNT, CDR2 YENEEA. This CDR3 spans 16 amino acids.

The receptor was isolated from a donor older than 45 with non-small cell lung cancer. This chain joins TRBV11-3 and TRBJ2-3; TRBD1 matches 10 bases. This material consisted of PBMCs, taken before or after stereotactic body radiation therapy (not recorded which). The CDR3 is CASSPPDRGLADTQYF. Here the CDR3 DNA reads TGTGCCAGCAGCCCCCCGGACAGGGGGTTGGCAGATACGCAGTATTTT.